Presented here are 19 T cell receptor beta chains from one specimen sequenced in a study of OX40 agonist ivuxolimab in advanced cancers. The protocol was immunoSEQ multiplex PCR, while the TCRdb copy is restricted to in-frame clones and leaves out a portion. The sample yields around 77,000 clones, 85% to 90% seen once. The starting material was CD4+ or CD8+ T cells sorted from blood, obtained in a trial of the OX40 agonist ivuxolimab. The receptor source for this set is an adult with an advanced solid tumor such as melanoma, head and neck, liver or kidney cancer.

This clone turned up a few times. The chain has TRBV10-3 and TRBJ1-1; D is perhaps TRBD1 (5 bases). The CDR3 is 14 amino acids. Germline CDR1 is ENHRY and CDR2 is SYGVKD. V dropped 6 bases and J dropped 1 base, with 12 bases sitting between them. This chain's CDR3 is CAIRRGTENTEAFF. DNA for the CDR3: TGTGCCATCAGGAGAGGGACGGAGAACACTGAAGCTTTCTTT.

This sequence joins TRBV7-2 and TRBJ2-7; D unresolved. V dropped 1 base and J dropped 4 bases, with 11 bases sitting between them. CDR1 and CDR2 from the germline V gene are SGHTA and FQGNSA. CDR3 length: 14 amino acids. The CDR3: CASSLGDSQYEQYF. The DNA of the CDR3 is TGTGCCAGCAGCTTAGGGGATTCCCAGTACGAGCAGTACTTC.

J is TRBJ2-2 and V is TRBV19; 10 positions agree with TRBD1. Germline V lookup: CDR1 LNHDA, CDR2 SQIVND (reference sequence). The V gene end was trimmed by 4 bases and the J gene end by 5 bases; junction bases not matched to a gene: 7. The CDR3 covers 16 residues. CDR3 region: CASSTQTGGATGELFF. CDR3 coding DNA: TGTGCCAGTAGTACGCAGACAGGGGGCGCAACCGGGGAGCTGTTTTTT.

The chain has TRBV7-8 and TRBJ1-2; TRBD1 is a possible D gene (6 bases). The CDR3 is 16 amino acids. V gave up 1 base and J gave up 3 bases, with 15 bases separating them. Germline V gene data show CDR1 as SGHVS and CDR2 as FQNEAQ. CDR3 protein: CASSLEAGVIDYGYTF. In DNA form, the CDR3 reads TGTGCCAGCAGCTTAGAGGCAGGGGTTATAGACTATGGCTACACCTTC.

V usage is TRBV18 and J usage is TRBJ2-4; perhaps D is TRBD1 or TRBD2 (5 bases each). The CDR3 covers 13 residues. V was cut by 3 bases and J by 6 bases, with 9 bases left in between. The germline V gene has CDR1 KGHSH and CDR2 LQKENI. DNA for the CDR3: TGTGCCAGCTCACCCCCAGGGACAAACATTCAGTACTTC. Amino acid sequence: CASSPPGTNIQYF.

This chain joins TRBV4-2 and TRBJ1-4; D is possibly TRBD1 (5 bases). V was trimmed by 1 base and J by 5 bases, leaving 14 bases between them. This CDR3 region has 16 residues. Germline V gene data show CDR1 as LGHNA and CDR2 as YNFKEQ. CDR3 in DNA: TGTGCCAGCAGCCAAGTCTCCGGGACTCTAAATGAAAAACTGTTTTTT. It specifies CASSQVSGTLNEKLFF.

Here the CDR3 DNA reads TGTGCCAGCAGTTTATTAGGGGGCGAGACTAATGAAAAACTGTTTTTT. It translates to CASSLLGGETNEKLFF. This chain links TRBV27 with TRBJ1-4, with 7 positions matching TRBD1. The V and J ends lost 1 base and 2 bases, in that order; junction bases with no gene match: 4. There are 16 residues in the CDR3. From germline, CDR1 is MNHEY and CDR2 SMNVEV (reference sequence).

For the CDR3, the DNA is TGTGCCAGCAGCTTACAGGAGATCTCTGGAAACACCATATATTTT. It translates to CASSLQEISGNTIYF. The chain couples TRBV7-6 to TRBJ1-3; no clear D gene. V was trimmed by 2 bases and J by 0 bases, leaving 8 bases between them. The CDR3 has 15 residues. From germline, CDR1 is SGHVS and CDR2 FNYEAQ. The whole variable domain, filled in from reference TRBV7-6 and TRBJ1-3, reads GAGVSQSPRYKVTKRGQDVALRCDPISGHVSLYWYRQALGQGPEFLTYFNYEAQQDKSGLPNDRFSAERPEGSISTLTIQRTEQRDSAMYRCASSLQEISGNTIYFGEGSWLTVV.

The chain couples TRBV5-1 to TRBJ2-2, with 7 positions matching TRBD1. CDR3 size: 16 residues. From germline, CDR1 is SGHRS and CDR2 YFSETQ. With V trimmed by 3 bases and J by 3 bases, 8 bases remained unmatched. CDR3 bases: TGCGCCAGCAGCTCGCAACCGGGACAGCACACCGGGGAGCTGTTTTTT. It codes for CASSSQPGQHTGELFF.

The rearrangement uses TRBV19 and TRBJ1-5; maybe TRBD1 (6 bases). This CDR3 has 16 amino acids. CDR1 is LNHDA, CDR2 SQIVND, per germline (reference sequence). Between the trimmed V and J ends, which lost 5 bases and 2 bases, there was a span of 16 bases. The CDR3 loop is CASSWRGARGNQPQHF. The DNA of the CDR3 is TGTGCCAGTAGTTGGAGGGGGGCGCGGGGCAATCAGCCCCAGCATTTT.

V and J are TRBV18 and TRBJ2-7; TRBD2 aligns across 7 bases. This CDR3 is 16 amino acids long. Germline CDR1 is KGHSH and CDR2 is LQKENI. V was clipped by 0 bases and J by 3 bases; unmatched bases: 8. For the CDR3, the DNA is TGTGCCAGCTCACCACCGGATAGCGGGTTATTCTACGAGCAGTACTTC. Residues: CASSPPDSGLFYEQYF.

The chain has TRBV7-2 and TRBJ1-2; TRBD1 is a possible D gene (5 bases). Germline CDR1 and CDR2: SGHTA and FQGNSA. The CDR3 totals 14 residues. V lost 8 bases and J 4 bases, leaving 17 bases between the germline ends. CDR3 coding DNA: TGTGCCAGCTACGACAGTTACCCTTCCTATGGCTACACCTTC. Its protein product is CASYDSYPSYGYTF.

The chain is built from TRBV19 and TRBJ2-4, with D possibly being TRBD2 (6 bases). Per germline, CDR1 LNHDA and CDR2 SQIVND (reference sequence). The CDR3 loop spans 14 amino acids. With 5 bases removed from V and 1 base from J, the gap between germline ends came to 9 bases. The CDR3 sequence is CASSSLAAKNIQYF. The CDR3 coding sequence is TGTGCCAGTAGTTCGCTAGCGGCCAAAAACATTCAGTACTTC.

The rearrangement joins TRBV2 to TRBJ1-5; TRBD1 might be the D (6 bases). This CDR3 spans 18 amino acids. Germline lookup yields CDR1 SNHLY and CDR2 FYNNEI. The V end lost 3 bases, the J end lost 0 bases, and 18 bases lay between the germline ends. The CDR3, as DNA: TGTGCCAGCAGTGATGGCAGGGGAAACGACGATAGCAATCAGCCCCAGCATTTT. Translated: CASSDGRGNDDSNQPQHF.

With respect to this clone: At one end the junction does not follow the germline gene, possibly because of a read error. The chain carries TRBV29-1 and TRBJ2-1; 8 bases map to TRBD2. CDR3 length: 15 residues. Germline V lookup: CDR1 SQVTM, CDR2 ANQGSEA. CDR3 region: CSVEGRGDLNNEQFF. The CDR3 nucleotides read TGCAGCGTCGAAGGGCGGGGGGATTTAAACAATGAGCAGTTCTTC.

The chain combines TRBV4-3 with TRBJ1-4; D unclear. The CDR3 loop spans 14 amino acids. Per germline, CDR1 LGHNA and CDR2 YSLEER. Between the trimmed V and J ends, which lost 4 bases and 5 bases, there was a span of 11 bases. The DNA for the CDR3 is TGCGCCAGCAGCCCGCGGACCTCAAATGAAAAACTGTTTTTT. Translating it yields CASSPRTSNEKLFF.

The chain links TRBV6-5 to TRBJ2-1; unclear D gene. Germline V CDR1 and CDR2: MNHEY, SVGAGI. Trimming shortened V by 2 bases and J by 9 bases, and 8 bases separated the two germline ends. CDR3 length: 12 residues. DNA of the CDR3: TGTGCCAGCAGTTACCCCGACCCTGAGCAGTTCTTC. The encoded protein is CASSYPDPEQFF.

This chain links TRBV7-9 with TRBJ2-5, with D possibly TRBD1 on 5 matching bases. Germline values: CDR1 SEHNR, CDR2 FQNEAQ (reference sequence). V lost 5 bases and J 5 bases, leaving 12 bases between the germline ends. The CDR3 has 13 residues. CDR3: CASSQDSPETQYF. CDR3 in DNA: TGTGCCAGCAGCCAAGACAGTCCCGAGACCCAGTACTTC.

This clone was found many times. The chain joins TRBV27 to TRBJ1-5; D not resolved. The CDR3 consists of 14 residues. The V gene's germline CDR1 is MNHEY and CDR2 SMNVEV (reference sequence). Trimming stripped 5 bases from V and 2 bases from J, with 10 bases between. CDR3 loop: CASSPRPGNQPQHF. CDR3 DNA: TGTGCCAGCAGTCCCCGCCCGGGCAATCAGCCCCAGCATTTT.